The next 31 T cell receptor beta chains were all read from a single sample in a study of blood T cell repertoires in COVID-19. The repertoire was sequenced with immunoSEQ multiplex PCR; TCRdb's copy has only in-frame clones and lacks some. In the table there are around 200,000 clones, roughly 80% of which are singletons. Material: peripheral blood. The receptor set was obtained from a woman in her seventies with acute or convalescent COVID-19.

This clone occurred a few times. The chain is built from TRBV5-6 and TRBJ1-5; D remains unclear. This CDR3 contains 16 residues. V was pared by 4 bases and J by 0 bases, with 14 bases between. Germline CDR1 is SGHDT and CDR2 is YYEEEE. Written as DNA, the CDR3 is TGTGCCAGCAGCATACTAGGAGGGAATAGCAATCAGCCCCAGCATTTT. Its protein product is CASSILGGNSNQPQHF.

V usage is TRBV7-9 and J usage is TRBJ1-1, with 7 bases identical to TRBD1. V lost 6 bases, J lost 3 bases, and 4 bases stayed unmatched. Germline V gives CDR1 SEHNR, CDR2 FQNEAQ (reference sequence). The CDR3 is 13 amino acids. The chain's CDR3 is CASRYTGDTEAFF. The CDR3 DNA is TGTGCCAGCAGATACACAGGGGACACTGAAGCTTTCTTT. The full variable domain, in which reference TRBV7-9 and TRBJ1-1 provide the parts outside the CDR3, is DTGVSQNPRHKITKRGQNVTFRCDPISEHNRLYWYRQTLGQGPEFLTYFQNEAQLEKSRLLSDRFSAERPKGSFSTLEIQRTEQGDSAMYLCASRYTGDTEAFFGQGTRLTVV.

The genes are TRBV27 and TRBJ2-3; 7 positions agree with TRBD2. CDR1 and CDR2 from the germline V gene are MNHEY and SMNVEV (reference sequence). With 5 bases clipped from V and 2 bases from J, the junction kept 7 bases outside the gene matches. The CDR3 runs to 15 residues. CDR3 region: CASSPQRELTDTQYF. CDR3 bases: TGTGCCAGCAGTCCTCAGCGGGAACTCACAGATACGCAGTATTTT.

The chain employs TRBV4-2 and TRBJ2-3, with 11 bases matching TRBD2. The CDR3 contains 17 residues. V dropped 1 base and J dropped 5; count of bases not matched to a gene: 8. The germline gives CDR1 LGHNA, CDR2 YNFKEQ. CDR3: CASSQGGSGRALDTQYF. CDR3 nucleotides: TGTGCCAGCAGCCAAGGAGGTAGCGGGAGGGCCTTAGATACGCAGTATTTT.

The chain is built from TRBV6-5 and TRBJ2-7, with D perhaps TRBD1 (6 bases). CDR3 length: 12 residues. Germline CDR1 is MNHEY and CDR2 is SVGAGI. V gave up 5 bases and J gave up 3 bases, with 8 bases separating them. The DNA for the CDR3 is TGTGCCAGCAGTCTGGACAGCTACGAGCAGTACTTC. It codes for CASSLDSYEQYF.

The chain links TRBV28 to TRBJ1-5, with 8 bases lining up with TRBD1. Germline CDR1 MDHEN, CDR2 SYDVKM. CDR3 length: 15 residues. Unmatched junction bases numbered 7, after V lost 2 bases and J lost 7 bases. The CDR3 sequence is CASSLRKQGDQPQHF. As DNA, the CDR3 is TGTGCCAGCAGTTTACGAAAACAGGGGGACCAGCCCCAGCATTTT.

This clone was seen a handful of times. The chain has TRBV4-2 and TRBJ2-1; a possible D gene is TRBD1 (5 bases). The CDR3 has 13 residues. Germline V lookup: CDR1 LGHNA, CDR2 YNFKEQ. Trimming cost V 6 bases and J 6 bases, with 12 bases left between them. CDR3 sequence: CASRESRGNEQFF. CDR3 nucleotides: TGTGCCAGCAGGGAATCTAGGGGCAATGAGCAGTTCTTC.

The chain couples TRBV27 to TRBJ2-2, with 8 positions matching TRBD2. The trim removed 6 bases at V and 7 bases at J, leaving 7 bases unmatched. The CDR3 has 14 amino acids. Germline lookup yields CDR1 MNHEY and CDR2 SMNVEV (reference sequence). The CDR3 loop reads CASSGRAEFGELFF. CDR3 bases: TGTGCCAGCAGCGGGAGGGCCGAGTTCGGGGAGCTGTTTTTT.

The chain carries TRBV30 and TRBJ1-5, with D hard to call. Germline CDR1 GTSNPN, CDR2 SVGIG (reference sequence). The V end lost 0 bases, the J end lost 3 bases, and 9 bases lay between the germline ends. The CDR3 contains 14 residues. The CDR3 region is CAWSVERSNQPQHF. DNA for the CDR3: TGTGCCTGGAGTGTAGAGCGGTCCAATCAGCCCCAGCATTTT. The entire variable domain, with the rest obtained from reference TRBV30 and TRBJ1-5, is as follows: SQTIHQWPATLVQPVGSPLSLECTVEGTSNPNLYWYRQAAGRGLQLLFYSVGIGQISSEVPQNLSASRPQDRQFILSSKKLLLSDSGFYLCAWSVERSNQPQHFGDGTRLSIL.

V gene TRBV11-2 combines with J gene TRBJ1-3, with D unresolved. Germline V gene lookup returns CDR1 SGHAT and CDR2 FQNNGV. The CDR3 has 17 amino acids. Trimming shortened V by 5 bases and J by 0 bases, and 17 bases separated the two germline ends. The CDR3 sequence: CASSLIVSPGSGNTIYF. The CDR3 DNA reads TGTGCCAGCAGCCTTATAGTATCTCCCGGCTCTGGAAACACCATATATTTT.

The genes are TRBV5-1 and TRBJ2-5; D gene uncertain. This CDR3 has 12 residues. CDR1 is SGHRS, CDR2 YFSETQ, per germline. V lost 1 base and J 4 bases, leaving 5 bases between the germline ends. The CDR3 sequence: CASSLTGETQYF. In DNA form, the CDR3 reads TGCGCCAGCAGCTTGACGGGAGAGACCCAGTACTTC.

The chain recombines TRBV4-2 with TRBJ1-2; 7 bases map to TRBD1. The CDR3 length is 14 residues. The V segment lost 2 bases and the J segment 7 bases; nucleotides outside the gene matches: 7. Germline V gene data show CDR1 as LGHNA and CDR2 as YNFKEQ. The DNA of the CDR3 is TGTGCCAGCAGCCAACCGACAGGGTCGGGTGGCTACACCTTC. This codes for CASSQPTGSGGYTF.

The sample holds many counts of this clone. This sequence joins TRBV2 and TRBJ2-1; 14 bases match TRBD2. Germline loops: CDR1 SNHLY, CDR2 FYNNEI. The CDR3 is made up of 18 amino acids. Germline trimming cut 8 bases from V and 3 bases from J; bases unmatched to any gene: 12. The CDR3 loop is CASGGTSGSEGIYNEQFF. The CDR3, as DNA: TGTGCCAGCGGCGGGACTAGCGGGAGTGAGGGTATCTACAATGAGCAGTTCTTC.

The gene calls are TRBV19 and TRBJ1-5, with 11 bases aligning to TRBD1. Trimming removed 3 bases from V and 7 bases from J; junction bases left unmatched: 14. In germline, CDR1 is LNHDA, CDR2 SQIVND (reference sequence). The CDR3 is 18 residues long. The CDR3 coding sequence is TGTGCCAGTAGTATCCAGCGGACAGGGGGCGACCTGGGACAGCCCCAGCATTTT. This translates into CASSIQRTGGDLGQPQHF.

CDR3 DNA: TGTGCCAGCAGTTTCCAGACAGGCATGACCTACGAGCAGTACTTC. Protein product: CASSFQTGMTYEQYF. V usage is TRBV28 and J usage is TRBJ2-7; possible D gene TRBD1, 6 bases. This CDR3 is 15 amino acids long. V shed 3 bases and J shed 2 bases, with 14 bases lying between them. Germline-derived CDR1 and CDR2 are MDHEN and SYDVKM.

The chain employs TRBV11-2 and TRBJ1-1, with D unresolved. Trimming took off 1 base at V and 10 bases at J, with 7 bases between the two ends. The CDR3 runs 11 residues. Germline V lookup: CDR1 SGHAT, CDR2 FQNNGV. The CDR3 coding sequence is TGTGCCAGCAGCTTAGGCGAGGGAGCTTTCTTT. Amino acids: CASSLGEGAFF.

The rearrangement uses TRBV4-1 and TRBJ2-7; 13 bases line up with TRBD2. The CDR3 runs to 17 residues. Germline values: CDR1 MGHRA, CDR2 YSYEKL. V lost 4 bases and J lost 0; bases outside the gene matches: 6. CDR3 sequence (DNA): TGCGCCAGCAGCCTACCCGGGACTAGCGGGAACTCCTACGAGCAGTACTTC. Translation gives CASSLPGTSGNSYEQYF.

The CDR3 DNA is TGTGCCAGCAGTTACTGGCGGGAGAGGACCGGGGAGCTGTTTTTT. Amino acid sequence: CASSYWRERTGELFF. This rearrangement joins TRBV6-5 to TRBJ2-2; 7 bases line up with TRBD2. The CDR3 sequence is 15 residues long. CDR1 MNHEY and CDR2 SVGAGI come from the germline V gene. Trimming at V came to 1 base and at J to 5 bases, leaving 4 bases not matched to a gene.

The chain joins TRBV28 to TRBJ2-1; D is ambiguous. The V gene lost 1 base and the J gene lost 10 bases, with 8 bases spanning the gap. Germline lookup yields CDR1 MDHEN and CDR2 SYDVKM. The CDR3 spans 12 residues. As DNA, the CDR3 is TGTGCCAGCAGTTTATTGGAGCAGGAGCAGTTCTTC. It is translated as CASSLLEQEQFF. Full variable domain (rest looked up from reference TRBV28 and TRBJ2-1): DVKVTQSSRYLVKRTGEKVFLECVQDMDHENMFWYRQDPGLGLRLIYFSYDVKMKEKGDIPEGYSVSREKKERFSLILESASTNQTSMYLCASSLLEQEQFFGPGTRLTVL.

The chain is built from TRBV2 and TRBJ2-5; a weak D match, TRBD1 (6 bases). With 6 bases removed from V and 5 bases from J, the gap between germline ends came to 16 bases. CDR3 length: 14 residues. Looked up from germline, CDR1 is SNHLY and CDR2 is FYNNEI. In DNA, the CDR3 is TGTGCCAGCAGCCCTATAGACAGGACCGAGACCCAGTACTTC. It translates to CASSPIDRTETQYF. The complete variable domain, with remaining parts taken from reference TRBV2 and TRBJ2-5, reads EPEVTQTPSHQVTQMGQEVILRCVPISNHLYFYWYRQILGQKVEFLVSFYNNEISEKSEIFDDQFSVERPDGSNFTLKIRSTKLEDSAMYFCASSPIDRTETQYFGPGTRLLVL.

The chain employs TRBV20-1 and TRBJ2-1; D not certain. Germline loops: CDR1 DFQATT, CDR2 SNEGSKA (reference sequence). The CDR3 runs 12 residues. Trimming pared 3 bases from V and 8 bases from J, leaving 11 bases between. CDR3 protein: CSASSRGYEQFF. In nucleotides, the CDR3 is TGCAGTGCTAGTTCGCGCGGCTATGAGCAGTTCTTC.

The sample holds a few counts of this clone. The rearrangement links TRBV7-9 to TRBJ2-2; a weak D match, TRBD2 (6 bases). The germline gives CDR1 SEHNR, CDR2 FQNEAQ (reference sequence). The CDR3 is 15 residues long. V was shortened by 2 bases and J by 7 bases, with 14 bases between the two germline ends. CDR3 residues: CASSLSSGRGGELFF. The CDR3, as DNA: TGTGCCAGCAGCTTATCCAGCGGGCGTGGCGGGGAGCTGTTTTTT.

The rearrangement uses TRBV5-1 and TRBJ2-1, with 15 positions matching TRBD2. The CDR3 totals 21 residues. CDR1 is SGHRS, CDR2 YFSETQ, per germline. The V gene end was trimmed by 4 bases and the J gene end by 0 bases; junction bases not matched to a gene: 14. CDR3 in amino acids: CASSDSSGLAGGLSSYNEQFF. Written as DNA, the CDR3 is TGCGCCAGCAGCGACTCTTCTGGACTAGCGGGAGGGCTGAGCTCCTACAATGAGCAGTTCTTC.

V is TRBV3-1 (or the pseudogene TRBV3-2) and J is TRBJ2-7, with D unclear. Germline V gives CDR1 LGHDT, CDR2 YNNKEL (reference sequence). V was cut by 4 bases and J by 9 bases, with 19 bases left in between. This CDR3 has 14 amino acids. As DNA, the CDR3 is TGTGCCAGCAGCCCGTCTGTACAGTCTTTCGGGCAGTACTTC. Encoded protein: CASSPSVQSFGQYF.

This clone came up a few times. The DNA of the CDR3 is TGTGCCAGCAGCGGGGACAGCCAAGAGACCCAGTACTTC. Protein: CASSGDSQETQYF. The rearrangement joins TRBV3-1 (or the pseudogene TRBV3-2) to TRBJ2-5, with 7 nucleotides matching TRBD1. V gave up 5 bases and J gave up 1 base; unmatched junction bases: 1. Germline loops: CDR1 LGHDT, CDR2 YNNKEL (reference sequence). This CDR3 is built from 13 residues.

The table lists this clone with a few counts. V is TRBV28 and J is TRBJ2-5, with 7 nucleotides matching TRBD1. The CDR3 has 14 residues. The V and J ends lost 4 bases and 2 bases, in that order; junction bases with no gene match: 4. Germline values: CDR1 MDHEN, CDR2 SYDVKM. CDR3 sequence: CASSSRTGQETQYF. Written as DNA, the CDR3 is TGTGCCAGCAGTTCCAGGACAGGTCAAGAGACCCAGTACTTC.

This rearrangement joins TRBV11-3 to TRBJ2-3, with D maybe TRBD2 (6 bases). This CDR3 region has 15 residues. With 3 bases removed from V and 0 bases from J, the gap between germline ends came to 10 bases. Germline V lookup: CDR1 SGHNT, CDR2 YENEEA. The CDR3, as DNA: TGTGCCAGCAGCTTGGGGGGACTGAGCACAGATACGCAGTATTTT. This gives the protein CASSLGGLSTDTQYF.

This clone was found a few times. The rearrangement uses TRBV7-8 and TRBJ2-7, with TRBD1 matching 7 bases. CDR1 SGHVS and CDR2 FQNEAQ come from the germline V gene. The CDR3 is made up of 13 amino acids. V lost 6 bases to trimming and J lost 6 bases; unmatched junction nucleotides: 8. The CDR3 bases are TGTGCCAGCAGGAGTCAGGGGGTATCCGAGCAGTACTTC. This sequence encodes CASRSQGVSEQYF.

This clone appeared once. V gene TRBV2 combines with J gene TRBJ2-7, with D possibly matching TRBD2 (6 bases). V was pared by 4 bases and J by 4 bases, with 14 bases between. Looked up from germline, CDR1 is SNHLY and CDR2 is FYNNEI. This CDR3 contains 14 residues. This CDR3 is CASSVLLAAYEQYF. Here the CDR3 DNA reads TGTGCCAGCAGTGTTTTACTAGCAGCATACGAGCAGTACTTC.

This rearrangement joins TRBV5-4 to TRBJ1-1; 9 bases are shared with TRBD1. The CDR3 sequence is 17 residues long. Germline CDR1 and CDR2: SGHNT and YYREEE (reference sequence). V was clipped by 6 bases and J by 1 base; unmatched bases: 13. CDR3 nucleotides: TGTGCCAGCACCCCCCGGGGACAGGGCAAGGCGAACACTGAAGCTTTCTTT. Its protein product is CASTPRGQGKANTEAFF.

This sequence joins TRBV5-1 and TRBJ2-3; TRBD2 aligns across 13 bases. The CDR3 is made up of 18 amino acids. Unmatched junction bases numbered 5, after V lost 0 bases and J lost 1 base. Per germline, CDR1 SGHRS and CDR2 YFSETQ. The CDR3 sequence: CASSLGLAGGFRTDTQYF. The CDR3, as DNA: TGCGCCAGCAGCTTGGGACTAGCGGGAGGTTTTCGCACAGATACGCAGTATTTT.